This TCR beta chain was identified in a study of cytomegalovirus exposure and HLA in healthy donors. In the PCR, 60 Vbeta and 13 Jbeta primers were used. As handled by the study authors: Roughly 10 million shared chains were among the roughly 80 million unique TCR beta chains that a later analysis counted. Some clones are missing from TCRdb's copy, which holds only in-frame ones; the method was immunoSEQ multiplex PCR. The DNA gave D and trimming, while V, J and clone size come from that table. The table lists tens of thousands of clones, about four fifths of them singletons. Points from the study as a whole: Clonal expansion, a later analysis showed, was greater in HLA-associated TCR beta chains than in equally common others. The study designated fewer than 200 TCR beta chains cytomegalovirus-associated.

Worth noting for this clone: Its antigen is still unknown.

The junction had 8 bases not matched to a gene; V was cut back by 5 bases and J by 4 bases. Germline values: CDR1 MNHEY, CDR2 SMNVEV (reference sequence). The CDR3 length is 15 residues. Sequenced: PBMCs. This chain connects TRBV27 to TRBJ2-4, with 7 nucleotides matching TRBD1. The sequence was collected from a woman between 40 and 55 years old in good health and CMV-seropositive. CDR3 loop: CASSLTPTGKNIQYF. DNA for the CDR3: TGTGCCAGCAGTCTCACGCCGACAGGGAAAAACATTCAGTACTTC.